This T cell receptor beta chain derives from a study of PD-1 blockade in classical Hodgkin lymphoma. Relapse was seen in all patients after autologous stem cell transplantation, and brentuximab vedotin exposure was variable. Method: immunoSEQ multiplex PCR; TCRdb's copy keeps in-frame clones and lacks some. This sample carries some 96,000 clones, roughly 88% of them seen once, and the ten largest clones take 12%. CDR3 length: 17 amino acids. CDR1 is SQVTM and CDR2 is ANQGSEA in the germline V gene. Between the trimmed V and J ends, which lost 2 bases and 3 bases, there was a span of 21 bases. The sequence came from a human donor with classical Hodgkin lymphoma. Sequencing was performed on peripheral blood mononuclear cells (PBMCs), taken at baseline. The chain combines TRBV29-1 with TRBJ2-3; D call uncertain. The CDR3 is CSVELIPPLGLTDTQYF. CDR3 nucleotide sequence: TGCAGCGTTGAACTTATCCCTCCTCTAGGGCTGACAGATACGCAGTATTTT.